These 15 T cell receptor beta chains came from one sample sequenced in a study of type 1 regulatory T cells. MiXCR was run by TCRdb on the reads, yielding one entry per CDR3 protein. The repertoire holds about 18,000 distinct CDR3 sequences, with 10% as singletons. The sample taken for sequencing was CD4+ T cells, either the whole sample or a sorted fraction (not recorded which). The receptors here all came from a human donor in good health.

V usage is TRBV5-1 and J usage is TRBJ1-6; 8 bases are a match to TRBD1. The V gene's germline CDR1 is SGHRS and CDR2 YFSETQ. V trimming: 3 bases; J trimming: 10 bases; junction bases outside the gene matches: 9. The CDR3 loop spans 15 amino acids. The chain's CDR3 is CASSWTTGDGSPLHF. The DNA of the CDR3 is TGCGCCAGCAGCTGGACGACAGGGGACGGATCACCCCTCCACTTT.

This chain connects TRBV6-1 to TRBJ2-1, with 10 bases fitting TRBD2. In germline, CDR1 is MNHNS, CDR2 SASEGT. The CDR3 contains 16 residues. The trim removed 4 bases at V and 4 bases at J, leaving 7 bases unmatched. This chain's CDR3 is CASSVRTSGTYNEQFF. As DNA, the CDR3 is TGTGCCAGCAGTGTCCGGACTAGCGGAACGTACAATGAGCAGTTCTTC.

At least ten counts were recorded for this clonotype. This sequence joins TRBV30 and TRBJ2-5; tentative D call: TRBD2 (6 bases). Germline V lookup: CDR1 GTSNPN, CDR2 SVGIG (reference sequence). The V end was cut by 3 bases, the J end by 5 bases, with 16 bases between. The CDR3 runs to 14 residues. CDR3 loop: CAWSEGLATETQYF. The CDR3 DNA follows: TGTGCCTGGAGCGAGGGCCTAGCGACGGAGACCCAGTACTTC. Variable domain in full (rest from reference TRBV30 and TRBJ2-5): SQTIHQWPATLVQPVGSPLSLECTVEGTSNPNLYWYRQAAGRGLQLLFYSVGIGQISSEVPQNLSASRPQDRQFILSSKKLLLSDSGFYLCAWSEGLATETQYFGPGTRLLVL.

This chain joins TRBV15 and TRBJ2-7; D is ambiguous. The CDR3 totals 13 residues. In germline, CDR1 is LNHNV, CDR2 YYDKDF (reference sequence). Trimming removed 4 bases at V and 2 bases at J, with 9 bases between. The CDR3 coding sequence is TGTGCCACCAGCACAGCAGGCCCCTACGAGCAGTACTTC. It is translated as CATSTAGPYEQYF.

This clonotype is medium-sized (0.01 to 0.1%) in the sample. This chain connects TRBV11-2 to TRBJ2-5, with D possibly being TRBD2 (6 bases). This CDR3 is built from 13 residues. Trimming cost V 5 bases and J 1 base, with 8 bases left between them. CDR1 is SGHAT and CDR2 is FQNNGV in the germline V gene. CDR3 in DNA: TGTGCCAGCAGCATGGGACTCCAAGAGACCCAGTACTTC. This sequence encodes CASSMGLQETQYF.

The table lists this clonotype with many counts. This chain joins TRBV6-5 and TRBJ1-1, with D possibly TRBD1 on 6 matching bases. This CDR3 has 14 amino acids. The germline V and J ends were trimmed by 0 bases and 2 bases, with 7 bases remaining between them. CDR1 and CDR2 (germline): MNHEY, SVGAGI. The CDR3 is CASSYSDRNTEAFF. The CDR3 DNA sequence: TGTGCCAGCAGTTACTCGGACAGAAACACTGAAGCTTTCTTT.

As for this clonotype: The germline gene is not matched at one end of the junction; a read error may be the cause. This sequence joins TRBV15 and TRBJ2-1; D is possibly TRBD2 (5 bases). The CDR3 extends over 15 amino acids. From germline, CDR1 is LNHNV and CDR2 YYDKDF (reference sequence). The CDR3 reads CAASRGADFYNEQFF. In nucleotides, the CDR3 is TGTGCCGCCAGCAGAGGAGCGGACTTCTACAATGAGCAGTTCTTC.

This clonotype was observed a handful of times. This chain connects TRBV5-1 to TRBJ2-2; 7 bases are a match to TRBD1. Germline CDR1 reads SGHRS; CDR2 reads YFSETQ. The CDR3 totals 15 residues. The V gene end was trimmed by 7 bases and the J gene end by 6 bases; junction bases not matched to a gene: 12. The CDR3 region has the DNA TGCGCCAGCCGGAGGACAGGTTTAACTTCCGGGGAGCTGTTTTTT. Translation: CASRRTGLTSGELFF.

In this sample, this clonotype turned up many times. J is TRBJ1-2 and V is TRBV7-9; D is undetermined. Per germline, CDR1 SEHNR and CDR2 FQNEAQ (reference sequence). This CDR3 has 15 residues. Trimming took 2 bases from V and 0 from J, leaving 10 bases between them. In DNA form, the CDR3 reads TGTGCCAGCAGCTTACCTTCGGGTACTAACTATGGCTACACCTTC. This encodes CASSLPSGTNYGYTF.

By share of the sample, this clonotype is medium-sized. The chain links TRBV10-1 to TRBJ2-1, with D perhaps matching TRBD1 (5 bases). Germline CDR1 and CDR2: WNHNN and SYGVQD (reference sequence). The CDR3 has 16 residues. Trimming shortened V by 6 bases and J by 0 bases, and 15 bases separated the two germline ends. The CDR3 DNA reads TGCGCCAGCAGGTCCCCACAGGTTAGCTCCTACAATGAGCAGTTCTTC. This encodes CASRSPQVSSYNEQFF.

This clonotype showed up many times. V and J are TRBV28 and TRBJ2-1, with TRBD2 matching 11 bases. With 7 bases clipped from V and 0 bases from J, the junction kept 2 bases outside the gene matches. The CDR3 runs to 15 residues. Germline CDR1 MDHEN, CDR2 SYDVKM. CDR3 loop: CASTTSGSSYNEQFF. CDR3 nucleotides: TGTGCCAGCACAACTAGCGGGAGCTCCTACAATGAGCAGTTCTTC. Filled out from reference TRBV28 and TRBJ2-1, the complete variable domain reads DVKVTQSSRYLVKRTGEKVFLECVQDMDHENMFWYRQDPGLGLRLIYFSYDVKMKEKGDIPEGYSVSREKKERFSLILESASTNQTSMYLCASTTSGSSYNEQFFGPGTRLTVL.

This clonotype was counted ten times or more. The genes are TRBV12-3 or TRBV12-4 and TRBJ2-1; 7 bases match TRBD2. The V segment lost 6 bases and the J segment 2 bases; nucleotides outside the gene matches: 7. The CDR3 length is 15 residues. Here the CDR3 DNA reads TGTGCCAGCAGCAGGACTAGGGAACCCTACAATGAGCAGTTCTTC. It specifies CASSRTREPYNEQFF.

This clonotype has more than one count but fewer than ten. This rearrangement joins TRBV27 to TRBJ2-1, with a tentative D call TRBD2 (7 bases). The CDR3 is 15 amino acids. Trimming left V 5 bases short and J 7 bases short, with 18 bases between. Germline lookup yields CDR1 MNHEY and CDR2 SMNVEV (reference sequence). As DNA, the CDR3 is TGTGCCAGCAGTCTTGGGGGGGCGGGTTTGAATGAGCAGTTCTTC. Protein sequence: CASSLGGAGLNEQFF.

By its share, this clonotype is medium-sized. V usage is TRBV10-3 and J usage is TRBJ2-7; the D gene is possibly TRBD1 (6 bases). The CDR3 sequence is 14 residues long. Germline CDR1 and CDR2: ENHRY and SYGVKD. V was cut by 8 bases and J by 5 bases, with 19 bases left in between. CDR3 DNA sequence: TGTGCCATCTTAAAGGGGCAGGGGAGCGACGAGCAGTACTTC. It yields the protein CAILKGQGSDEQYF.

This clonotype was seen at least ten times. The rearrangement links TRBV7-9 to TRBJ1-3, with 7 bases matching TRBD1. The CDR3 runs 16 residues. V was pared by 5 bases and J by 4 bases, with 11 bases of the junction left unmatched. CDR1 is SEHNR and CDR2 is FQNEAQ in the germline V gene (reference sequence). The CDR3: CASSREGGRAGNTIYF. The DNA of the CDR3 is TGTGCCAGCAGCCGAGAAGGGGGCAGGGCCGGAAACACCATATATTTT.